These 31 T cell receptor beta chains originate from one sample sequenced in a study of cytomegalovirus exposure and HLA in healthy donors. Amplification used 60 Vbeta primers and 13 Jbeta primers. Generated by immunoSEQ multiplex PCR, the TCRdb table keeps only in-frame clones and is missing some. This table holds fewer than 110,000 clones, 74% found once. Sequenced: PBMCs. Receptors were obtained from a woman aged 40 to 50 in good health and CMV-seropositive.

The CDR3 bases are TGTGCCAGCAGCGTAGGCGGAAAAGCAAACTATGGCTACACCTTC. Its translation is CASSVGGKANYGYTF. The rearrangement uses TRBV9 and TRBJ1-2, with D unresolved. The V end was cut by 0 bases, the J end by 2 bases, with 11 bases between. CDR3 length: 15 residues. CDR1 and CDR2 (germline): SGDLS, YYNGEE. Filled out from reference TRBV9 and TRBJ1-2, the complete variable domain reads DSGVTQTPKHLITATGQRVTLRCSPRSGDLSVYWYQQSLDQGLQFLIQYYNGEERAKGNILERFSAQQFPDLHSELNLSSLELGDSALYFCASSVGGKANYGYTFGSGTRLTVV.

CDR3 sequence: CASSLITGSSNQPQHF. In nucleotides, the CDR3 is TGTGCCAGCAGTTTGATCACAGGATCTAGCAATCAGCCCCAGCATTTT. This chain connects TRBV7-8 to TRBJ1-5; D may be TRBD1 (5 bases). V was clipped by 6 bases and J by 0 bases, with 15 bases between them. From germline, CDR1 is SGHVS and CDR2 FQNEAQ. CDR3 length: 16 amino acids. Using reference TRBV7-8 and TRBJ1-5 for the parts outside the CDR3, the full variable domain is GAGVSQSPRYKVAKRGQDVALRCDPISGHVSLFWYQQALGQGPEFLTYFQNEAQLDKSGLPSDRFFAERPEGSVSTLKIQRTQQEDSAVYLCASSLITGSSNQPQHFGDGTRLSIL.

V and J are TRBV4-2 and TRBJ2-7, with D possibly matching TRBD2 (6 bases). With 3 bases removed from V and 5 bases from J, the gap between germline ends came to 17 bases. Germline V gene data show CDR1 as LGHNA and CDR2 as YNFKEQ. The CDR3 is made up of 15 amino acids. The CDR3 DNA follows: TGTGCCAGCAGCCAGGGGGACTGGGGGGAGGACGAGCAGTACTTC. Translation gives CASSQGDWGEDEQYF.

This chain links TRBV5-8 with TRBJ2-3; TRBD2 matches 7 bases. Germline trimming cut 4 bases from V and 4 bases from J; bases unmatched to any gene: 9. Germline assignment: CDR1 SGHTS and CDR2 YDEGEE. The CDR3 consists of 15 residues. The DNA for the CDR3 is TGTGCCAGCAGCCCCCGTCCGGGACTATCAGATACGCAGTATTTT. This codes for CASSPRPGLSDTQYF.

The chain combines TRBV19 with TRBJ1-2; 9 bases line up with TRBD1. The ends lost 3 bases at V and 10 bases at J; junction bases unmatched: 6. Germline CDR1 LNHDA, CDR2 SQIVND (reference sequence). The CDR3 covers 13 residues. Here the CDR3 DNA reads TGTGCCAGTAGTATTCAAGGGACAGGGAACTACACCTTC. Translated: CASSIQGTGNYTF.

The chain has TRBV6-1 and TRBJ1-5; 10 positions match TRBD1. The CDR3 extends over 16 amino acids. The germline CDR1 and CDR2 sequences are MNHNS and SASEGT. V lost 4 bases, J lost 5 bases, and 8 bases stayed unmatched. The CDR3 DNA reads as TGTGCCAGCAGTGCCTTGACAGGGGGCTCAGATCAGCCCCAGCATTTT. This gives the protein CASSALTGGSDQPQHF.

Worth noting for this clone: Its ends do not fully match the called genes, so a read error is possible. The chain couples TRBV27 to TRBJ1-5, with TRBD1 as a possible D gene (6 bases). This CDR3 has 17 residues. Germline V gene sequence: CDR1 MNHEY, CDR2 SMNVEV (reference sequence). CDR3: CASSVSAQGISSQPQHF. CDR3 sequence (DNA): TGTGCCAGCAGTGTATCCGCACAGGGAATTAGCAGTCAGCCCCAGCATTTT.

CDR3 loop: CASSDVRGYEQYF. The CDR3 DNA follows: TGCGCCAGCAGTGATGTCAGGGGCTACGAGCAGTACTTC. The V gene is TRBV10-2, the J gene TRBJ2-7, with D possibly matching TRBD1 (6 bases). This CDR3 comprises 13 residues. V was trimmed by 3 bases and J by 3 bases, leaving 9 bases between them. Germline V CDR1 and CDR2: WSHSY, SAAADI.

This chain joins TRBV15 and TRBJ1-5, with D perhaps matching TRBD1 (5 bases). Germline V gives CDR1 LNHNV, CDR2 YYDKDF (reference sequence). The ends were cut back, 5 bases at V and 0 bases at J, with 8 bases in the middle. The CDR3 length is 14 residues. CDR3: CATSWGPSNQPQHF. In nucleotides, the CDR3 is TGTGCCACCAGCTGGGGCCCTAGCAATCAGCCCCAGCATTTT.

Note on this clone: An end of the junction does not agree with germline; a read error may underlie this. The same CDR3 can be traced to other DNA sequences in this sample. This chain connects TRBV6-1 to TRBJ1-6, with D maybe TRBD1 (6 bases). The germline CDR1 and CDR2 sequences are MNHNS and SASEGT. CDR3 length equals 17 residues. The CDR3 sequence: CASSDTGKGSYNSPLHF. The CDR3 coding sequence is TGTGCCAGCAGTGATACAGGGAAGGGCTCCTATAATTCCCCCCTCCACTTT.

The V and J genes are TRBV6-5 and TRBJ1-4; 7 bases map to TRBD1. The junction had 8 bases not matched to a gene; V was cut back by 2 bases and J by 8 bases. Germline assignment: CDR1 MNHEY and CDR2 SVGAGI. The CDR3 extends over 15 amino acids. CDR3 nucleotides: TGTGCCAGCAGTTACCTGAACAGGGGTAGGGAAAAACTGTTTTTT. It encodes CASSYLNRGREKLFF.

This clone has only a few counts. This sequence joins TRBV5-1 and TRBJ2-5, with TRBD1 matching 11 bases. Germline trimming cut 4 bases from V and 3 bases from J; bases unmatched to any gene: 2. Germline V CDR1 and CDR2: SGHRS, YFSETQ. The length of the CDR3 is 14 residues. CDR3 bases: TGCGCCAGCAGCATGGGACAGGGGGAAGAGACCCAGTACTTC. It codes for CASSMGQGEETQYF.

This clone appeared a single time. Compared with germline, one end of the junction differs, possibly owing to a read error. The chain recombines TRBV7-7 with TRBJ2-5; TRBD1 agrees at 12 bases. The CDR3 extends over 15 amino acids. Germline V lookup: CDR1 SSHAT, CDR2 FNYEAQ (reference sequence). The CDR3 DNA is TGTGCTAGCACGCTGGGACAGGGGGCGCAAGAGACCCAGTACTTC. Translating gives CASTLGQGAQETQYF.

The chain links TRBV5-3 to TRBJ2-3; 9 nucleotides match TRBD2. TRBV5-3 is an ORF; its function is uncertain. The V and J ends lost 1 base and 0 bases, in that order; junction bases with no gene match: 3. This CDR3 contains 16 residues. The CDR3: CARSLKSGGSTDTQYF. The CDR3 DNA reads as TGTGCCAGAAGCTTGAAGAGCGGGGGGAGCACAGATACGCAGTATTTT.

On this clone itself: A read error may account for a junction end that differs from germline. The sample holds other DNA sequences that translate to the same CDR3. The CDR3 spells CASTYSGTGNEKLFF. Here the CDR3 DNA reads TGCGCCAGCACCTACTCCGGGACAGGGAATGAAAAACTATTTTTT. The rearrangement joins TRBV5-1 to TRBJ1-4, with 9 nucleotides matching TRBD1. The CDR3 extends over 15 amino acids. Germline lookup yields CDR1 SGHRS and CDR2 YFSETQ. Based on the CDR3 plus reference TRBV5-1 and TRBJ1-4, the full variable domain is KAGVTQTPRYLIKTRGQQVTLSCSPISGHRSVSWYQQTPGQGLQFLFEYFSETQRNKGNFPGRFSGRQFSNSRSEMNVSTLELGDSALYLCASTYSGTGNEKLFFGSGTQLSVL.

CDR3 amino acids: CASNQQSSGNTIYF. The CDR3 DNA reads as TGTGCCAGCAATCAACAGAGCTCTGGAAACACCATATATTTT. The J gene is TRBJ1-3, the V gene TRBV6-1; D remains unclear. V was clipped by 7 bases and J by 0 bases, with 10 bases between them. Germline V CDR1 and CDR2: MNHNS, SASEGT. The CDR3 has 14 amino acids.

This chain connects TRBV18 to TRBJ2-5; no firm D call. V shed 6 bases and J shed 0 bases, with 2 bases lying between them. CDR3 length equals 11 residues. Germline V CDR1 and CDR2: KGHSH, LQKENI. The CDR3 DNA sequence: TGTGCCAGCTCCTACCAAGAGACCCAGTACTTC. Residues: CASSYQETQYF.

J is TRBJ2-2 and V is TRBV5-5, with no clear D. Germline V gene sequence: CDR1 SGHKS, CDR2 YYEKEE (reference sequence). This CDR3 spans 16 amino acids. Trimming took off 0 bases at V and 5 bases at J, with 14 bases between the two ends. The CDR3 spells CASSLEPGSRTGELFF. The CDR3 nucleotides are TGTGCCAGCAGCTTGGAGCCCGGTAGCCGGACCGGGGAGCTGTTTTTT.

V gene TRBV14 combines with J gene TRBJ2-7; TRBD2 matches 9 bases. The CDR3 is made up of 14 amino acids. Germline CDR1 and CDR2: SGHDN and FVKESK. V lost 0 bases and J lost 6; bases outside the gene matches: 3. The CDR3 here is CASSQEVAGAEQYF. The CDR3 nucleotides read TGTGCCAGCAGCCAAGAGGTAGCGGGGGCCGAGCAGTACTTC.

This clone turned up a few times. The chain has TRBV6-1 and TRBJ2-7; a possible D gene is TRBD2 (5 bases). V was pared by 6 bases and J by 1 base, with 10 bases between. The CDR3 covers 13 residues. From germline, CDR1 is MNHNS and CDR2 SASEGT. The CDR3 DNA follows: TGTGCCAGCAGACTGGACTTTTCCTACGAGCAGTACTTC. It is translated as CASRLDFSYEQYF.

The V call is TRBV30, the J call TRBJ1-1; unclear D gene. CDR3 length equals 13 residues. V was pared by 1 base and J by 1 base, with 7 bases between. Germline V gene lookup returns CDR1 GTSNPN and CDR2 SVGIG (reference sequence). The CDR3 DNA reads as TGTGCCTGGAGTGGATTCGGGAACACTGAAGCTTTCTTT. Encoded protein: CAWSGFGNTEAFF.

This clone has a handful of counts. CDR3 protein: CASALSASDDTQYF. For the CDR3, the DNA is TGCGCCAGCGCCCTTTCGGCTAGTGACGATACGCAGTATTTT. The chain couples TRBV5-1 to TRBJ2-3, with no clear D. The germline V gene has CDR1 SGHRS and CDR2 YFSETQ. The CDR3 is 14 amino acids. Trimming removed 7 bases from V and 6 bases from J, with 18 bases in between.

CDR3 amino acids: CASSSTGTGNEKLFF. The CDR3 bases are TGTGCCAGCAGTTCAACCGGGACAGGGAACGAAAAACTGTTTTTT. This sequence joins TRBV6-5 and TRBJ1-4; 9 nucleotides line up with TRBD1. The junction had 8 bases not matched to a gene; V was cut back by 4 bases and J by 8 bases. This CDR3 spans 15 amino acids. Germline CDR1 MNHEY, CDR2 SVGAGI.

J is TRBJ2-1 and V is TRBV5-1; 9 bases line up with TRBD2. Germline loops: CDR1 SGHRS, CDR2 YFSETQ. V shed 2 bases and J 6 bases; nucleotides not matched to a gene: 3. The CDR3 contains 14 residues. CDR3 nucleotides: TGCGCCAGCAGCTTTAGCGGGGGTACCAATGAGCAGTTCTTC. Its translation: CASSFSGGTNEQFF.

The chain is built from TRBV19 and TRBJ2-2, with D possibly being TRBD1 (6 bases). This CDR3 is built from 14 residues. V lost 2 bases to trimming and J lost 6 bases, with 10 bases between them. CDR1 and CDR2 (germline): LNHDA, SQIVND (reference sequence). The CDR3 protein is CASSIIQGSGELFF. The CDR3 nucleotides are TGTGCCAGTAGTATAATACAGGGTTCCGGGGAGCTGTTTTTT.

This chain links TRBV6-1 with TRBJ2-3, with TRBD2 identical over 8 bases. Germline V gene data show CDR1 as MNHNS and CDR2 as SASEGT. The trim removed 4 bases at V and 3 bases at J, leaving 3 bases unmatched. This CDR3 has 14 residues. This chain's CDR3 is CASSAGGGTDTQYF. The CDR3 bases are TGTGCCAGCAGTGCCGGGGGGGGGACAGATACGCAGTATTTT.

This clone was seen a few times. V is TRBV11-2 and J is TRBJ2-5; 15 bases align to TRBD2. The CDR3 has 16 residues. J was trimmed by 5 bases and V by 5 bases; bases with no gene match: 6. In germline, CDR1 is SGHAT, CDR2 FQNNGV. The CDR3 DNA reads as TGTGCCAGCAGCCTCGGACTAGCGGGGGGGCACGAGACCCAGTACTTC. Translation gives CASSLGLAGGHETQYF.

The V gene is TRBV14, the J gene TRBJ2-1; 9 bases agree with TRBD1. This CDR3 has 15 residues. CDR1 is SGHDN, CDR2 FVKESK, per germline. J lost 6 bases, V lost 4 bases, and 7 bases had no gene match. For the CDR3, the DNA is TGTGCCAGCAGCCTTAGACAGGGGGGCGGCAATGAGCAGTTCTTC. This codes for CASSLRQGGGNEQFF.

The chain links TRBV14 to TRBJ1-3; D call uncertain. Trimming cost V 4 bases and J 7 bases, with 11 bases left between them. From germline, CDR1 is SGHDN and CDR2 FVKESK. The CDR3 has 13 residues. CDR3 amino acids: CASSPTLSNTIYF. The CDR3 DNA reads TGTGCCAGCAGCCCGACTTTAAGCAACACCATATATTTT.

V usage is TRBV6-4 and J usage is TRBJ2-1, with 8 bases that match TRBD2. This CDR3 comprises 15 residues. Germline V gene data show CDR1 as MRHNA and CDR2 as SNTAGT. The trim removed 2 bases at V and 2 bases at J, leaving 2 bases unmatched. The CDR3 reads CASSDREGAYNEQFF. The CDR3 DNA follows: TGTGCCAGCAGTGACCGGGAGGGGGCCTACAATGAGCAGTTCTTC.

The chain has TRBV9 and TRBJ2-7; perhaps TRBD1 as D (5 bases). The germline V gene has CDR1 SGDLS and CDR2 YYNGEE. The germline V and J ends were trimmed by 4 bases and 3 bases, with 14 bases remaining between them. The CDR3 runs to 14 residues. CDR3 sequence (DNA): TGTGCCAGCAGCTCCGACAGCTTATTCTACGAGCAGTACTTC. Its protein is CASSSDSLFYEQYF.